The text below deals with one T cell receptor (beta chain). Germline CDR1 and CDR2: SGHTA and FQGNSA. CDR3 length: 11 residues. Trimming shortened V by 5 bases and J by 8 bases, and 10 bases separated the two germline ends. This record belongs to a study of blood T cell repertoires in COVID-19. Assay: immunoSEQ multiplex PCR; the TCRdb copy retains only in-frame clones and omits some. Counted here are 130,000 to 150,000 clones, 85% to 90% occurring once; the ten biggest clones make up approximately 1.2%. The source is a woman aged 25 to 39 with acute COVID-19. The sample was PBMCs or T cells enriched from blood (not recorded which). This chain uses TRBV7-2 with TRBJ2-7; D is unclear. CDR3: CASSADLQQYF. The CDR3 nucleotides read TGTGCCAGCAGCGCGGATCTGCAGCAGTACTTC.